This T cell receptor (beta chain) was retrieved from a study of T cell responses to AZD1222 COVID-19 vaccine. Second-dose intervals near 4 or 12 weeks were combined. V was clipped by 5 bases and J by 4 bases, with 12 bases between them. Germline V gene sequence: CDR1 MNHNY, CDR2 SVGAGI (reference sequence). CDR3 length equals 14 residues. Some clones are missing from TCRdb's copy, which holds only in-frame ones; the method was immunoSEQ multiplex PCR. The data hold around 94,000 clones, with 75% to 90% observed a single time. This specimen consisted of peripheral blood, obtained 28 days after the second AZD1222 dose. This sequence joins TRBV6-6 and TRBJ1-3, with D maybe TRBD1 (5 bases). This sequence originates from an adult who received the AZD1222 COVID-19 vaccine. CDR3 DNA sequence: TGTGCCAGCAGTCTTTTGGGGCTCGGAAACACCATATATTTT. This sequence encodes CASSLLGLGNTIYF.